This TCR beta chain appears in the sequencing data of a study of control samples from healthy donors and cancer patients. Concerning this clone: At one boundary the junction diverges from the germline segment, which might be a read error.

The method was immunoSEQ multiplex PCR; TCRdb's version includes in-frame clones alone and lacks a portion of them. The repertoire includes tens of thousands of clones, over 75% of them detected once, and 25% to 35% sits in the top ten. This CDR3 has 11 amino acids. CDR1 and CDR2 (germline): KGHDR, SFDVKD. Sequencing input: blood. This clonotype was sampled from a man in his fifties in good health. V usage is TRBV24-1 and J usage is TRBJ1-5, with D possibly TRBD1 on 6 matching bases. DNA of the CDR3: TGTGCCACCAGTGATTTGACAGGGTGGTATTTT. As protein: CATSDLTGWYF.